This TCR beta chain derives from a study of lymphopenia after photon versus proton radiotherapy (dated by TCRdb to about 2019). Describing the broader study: In patients with gastrointestinal tumors who developed high-grade lymphopenia, the study compared the immunological effects of photon radiation therapy with those of proton radiation therapy. The cohort included about 18 patients with gastrointestinal tumors who developed lymphopenia after receiving either photon or proton therapy. The goal of the study was to characterize the differences between the two radiation modalities in how they affect the immune system. Beyond this particular receptor, the publication reports: Across the cohort, a larger post-nadir drop in TCR diversity was inversely correlated with overall survival time among patients who died. During treatment, patients who received photon therapy lost naive T cells and TCR diversity and gained effector/memory populations, whereas patients who received proton therapy remained relatively stable. The survival association was examined only in patients who died, and the authors described better survival with proton therapy as a possibility, not as a demonstrated result. After the lymphocyte count nadir, repertoires from photon-treated patients showed oligoclonal expansion, particularly of CD8+ Temra cells, and this expansion drove the decline in diversity.

Concerning this clone: This receptor's antigen is unknown. The sample holds no much larger clone one base away, and base qualities are not on file.

The library was prepared using the immunoSEQ multiplex PCR assay. T cell repertoires were profiled by deep sequencing of rearranged TCR beta loci, alongside multiparametric flow cytometry. Sourced from immuneACCESS, this table was stored by TCRdb with only in-frame sequences that have V and J called. A share of the clones is absent; for the studies checked, an unresolved V gene accounts for under half, and the remainder has no known explanation. The sample data list tens of thousands of clones, and approximately 90% of these were observed just once. Together, the top ten hold about 2.6% of the sample. The sample was peripheral blood, taken from a patient treated with photon-based radiotherapy. This receptor was identified in a woman aged 70-85 years with pancreatic cancer.

Here the CDR3 is given as CASSPWTSTNEKLFF. Here is the DNA: TGTGCCAGCAGTCCCTGGACGTCAACTAATGAAAAACTGTTTTTT. Recombination joined TRBV25-1 with TRBJ1-4; no D gene is confidently identified. At the junction V is shortened by 5 bases and J by 0 bases, with 10 bases in between. The CDR3 has 15 amino acids, counting the end cysteine and phenylalanine. CDR3 DNA is the only sequence kept; it has 45 bases, read in frame from the first base. In the germline V gene, CDR1 corresponds to MGHDK and CDR2 to SYGVNS. Supplemented by the reference TRBV25-1 and TRBJ1-4 proteins around the CDR3, the complete variable domain is EADIYQTPRYLVIGTGKKITLECSQTMGHDKMYWYQQDPGMELHLIHYSYGVNSTEKGDLSSESTVSRIRTEHFPLTLESARPSHTSQYLCASSPWTSTNEKLFFGSGTQLSVL.